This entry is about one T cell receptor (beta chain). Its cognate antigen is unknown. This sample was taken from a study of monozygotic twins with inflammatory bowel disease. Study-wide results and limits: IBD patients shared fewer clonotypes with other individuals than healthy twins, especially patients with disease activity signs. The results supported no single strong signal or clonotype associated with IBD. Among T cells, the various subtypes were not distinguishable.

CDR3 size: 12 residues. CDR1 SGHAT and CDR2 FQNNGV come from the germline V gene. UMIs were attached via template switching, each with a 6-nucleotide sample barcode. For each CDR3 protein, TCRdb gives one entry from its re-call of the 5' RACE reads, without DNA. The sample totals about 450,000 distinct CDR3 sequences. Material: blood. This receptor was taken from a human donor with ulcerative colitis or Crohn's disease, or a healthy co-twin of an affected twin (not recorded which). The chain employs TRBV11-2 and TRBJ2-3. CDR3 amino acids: CASSHLTDTQYF.